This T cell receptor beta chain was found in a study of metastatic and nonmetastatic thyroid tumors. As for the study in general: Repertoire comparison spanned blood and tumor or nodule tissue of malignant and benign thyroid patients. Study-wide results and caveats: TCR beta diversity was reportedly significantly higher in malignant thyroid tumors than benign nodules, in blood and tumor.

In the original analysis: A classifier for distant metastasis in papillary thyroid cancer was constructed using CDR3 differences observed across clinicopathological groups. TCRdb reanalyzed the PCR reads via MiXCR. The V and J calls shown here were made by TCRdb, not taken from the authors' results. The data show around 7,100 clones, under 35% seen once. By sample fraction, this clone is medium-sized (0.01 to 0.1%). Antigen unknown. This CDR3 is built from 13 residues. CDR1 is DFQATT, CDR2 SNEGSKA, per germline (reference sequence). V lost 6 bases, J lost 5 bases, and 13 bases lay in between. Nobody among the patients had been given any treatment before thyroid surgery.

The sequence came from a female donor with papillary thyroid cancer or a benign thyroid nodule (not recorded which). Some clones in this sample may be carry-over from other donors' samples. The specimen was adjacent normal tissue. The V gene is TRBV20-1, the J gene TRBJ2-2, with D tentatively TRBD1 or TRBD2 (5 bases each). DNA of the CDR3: TGCAGTGCCCCGAGGGGTGGGACCGGGGAGCTGTTTTTT. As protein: CSAPRGGTGELFF.